The sequence of this T cell receptor (beta chain) was determined in a study of blood T cells in healthy people across ages. Germline V gene lookup returns CDR1 SGHRS and CDR2 YFSETQ. Trimming took off 4 bases at V and 0 bases at J, with 11 bases between the two ends. CDR3 length: 15 residues. A second PCR, run for roughly 6 to 11 cycles, used a sample-barcoded 5' primer plus a J-beta primer mix. Each cDNA molecule carried a tag from a template-switch adaptor that contained 12 random nucleotides. Via MiXCR, TCRdb re-called the 5' RACE reads, giving one row per CDR3 protein. In the table there are about 570,000 distinct CDR3 sequences, roughly 29% of which are singletons.

Material for sequencing was blood. This clonotype originated in a woman aged 70-85 years in good health. The chain uses TRBV5-1 and TRBJ2-1; no firm D call. The CDR3 loop reads CASSPRLSSYNEQFF. The CDR3 DNA reads as TGCGCCAGCAGCCCTAGGTTAAGCTCCTACAATGAGCAGTTCTTC.